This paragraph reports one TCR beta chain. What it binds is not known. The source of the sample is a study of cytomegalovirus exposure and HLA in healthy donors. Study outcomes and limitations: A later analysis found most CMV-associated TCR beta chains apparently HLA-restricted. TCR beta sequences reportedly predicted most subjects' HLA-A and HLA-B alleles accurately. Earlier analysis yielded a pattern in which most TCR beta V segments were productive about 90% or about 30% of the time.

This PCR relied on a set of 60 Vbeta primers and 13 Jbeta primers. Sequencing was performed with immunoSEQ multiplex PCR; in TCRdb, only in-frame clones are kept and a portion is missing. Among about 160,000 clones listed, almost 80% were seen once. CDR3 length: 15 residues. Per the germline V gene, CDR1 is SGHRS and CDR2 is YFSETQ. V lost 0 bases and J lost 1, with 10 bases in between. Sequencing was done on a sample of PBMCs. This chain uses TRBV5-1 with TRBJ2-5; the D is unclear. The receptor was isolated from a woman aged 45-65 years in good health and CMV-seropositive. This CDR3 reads CASSLAGPRQETQYF. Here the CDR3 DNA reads TGCGCCAGCAGCTTGGCTGGGCCTCGCCAAGAGACCCAGTACTTC.